This TCR beta chain was retrieved from a study of blood T cell repertoires in COVID-19. About the study: PBMCs, B-cell-depleted T cells, or T cells provided the cDNA or gDNA that made up the material.

A few counts support this clone. Using immunoSEQ multiplex PCR, the repertoire was profiled, and TCRdb retains in-frame clones only, with some absent. The repertoire includes tens of thousands of clones, less than 90% of them detected once, and roughly a sixth sits in the top ten. V was cut by 4 bases and J by 6 bases, with 13 bases left in between. Germline V gene sequence: CDR1 LGHDT, CDR2 YNNKEL (reference sequence). The CDR3 runs 13 residues. Sequencing input: peripheral blood. The genes are TRBV3-1 (or the pseudogene TRBV3-2) and TRBJ2-7; a weak D match, TRBD2 (6 bases). The source is a woman aged 60-70 years with active COVID-19. CDR3 protein: CASSLGLLTEQYF. The CDR3 DNA reads TGTGCCAGCAGCCTCGGACTACTCACCGAGCAGTACTTC.